This entry lists 14 T cell receptor beta chains sequenced from one sample in a study of response to subunit inactivated influenza vaccine. TCRdb reprocessed the RT-PCR reads with MiXCR, giving one entry per CDR3 protein. The data show 450,000 to 700,000 distinct CDR3 sequences, about 14% seen once. Sequenced here: PBMCs from blood, sampled about 13 days after vaccination. These receptors all come from a man aged 45-65 years who received an inactivated influenza vaccine.

This clonotype was detected a few times. The V gene is TRBV4-1, the J gene TRBJ2-5; no clear D gene. V dropped 1 base and J dropped 1 base, with 7 bases sitting between them. The CDR3 spans 14 residues. Per germline, CDR1 MGHRA and CDR2 YSYEKL. DNA for the CDR3: TGCGCCAGCAGCCAAGTAAATAGCCAAGAGACCCAGTACTTC. Translation: CASSQVNSQETQYF.

In this sample, this clonotype turned up a few times. CDR3 in DNA: TGTGCCAGCCGGGGCTTTAGGGTCTACGAGCAGTACTTC. Translation gives CASRGFRVYEQYF. This chain joins TRBV2 and TRBJ2-7, with D tentatively TRBD1 or TRBD2 (5 bases each). The V end lost 8 bases, the J end lost 3 bases, and 14 bases lay between the germline ends. Germline V gene lookup returns CDR1 SNHLY and CDR2 FYNNEI. The CDR3 sequence is 13 residues long. Combining the CDR3 with reference TRBV2 and TRBJ2-7 gives the whole variable domain EPEVTQTPSHQVTQMGQEVILRCVPISNHLYFYWYRQILGQKVEFLVSFYNNEISEKSEIFDDQFSVERPDGSNFTLKIRSTKLEDSAMYFCASRGFRVYEQYFGPGTRLTVT.

The chain combines TRBV20-1 with TRBJ1-3; tentatively, D is TRBD1 (5 bases). The germline V gene encodes CDR1 DFQATT and CDR2 SNEGSKA (reference sequence). CDR3 length: 14 amino acids. Trimming left V 5 bases short and J 0 bases short, with 11 bases between. The CDR3 region is CSAGGSSSGNTIYF. The CDR3 DNA reads TGCAGTGCTGGGGGGAGCAGCTCTGGAAACACCATATATTTT.

The gene calls are TRBV12-3 or TRBV12-4 and TRBJ2-3, with 7 positions matching TRBD1. This CDR3 has 14 amino acids. The V segment lost 6 bases and the J segment 7 bases; nucleotides outside the gene matches: 10. This CDR3 is CASRATPGQNTQYF. In DNA form, the CDR3 reads TGTGCCAGCAGGGCCACACCGGGACAGAATACGCAGTATTTT.

This clonotype has more than one count but fewer than ten. This may come from a read error, since a much larger clone is one base off. The chain uses TRBV25-1 and TRBJ2-7; D remains ambiguous. Germline CDR1 and CDR2: MGHDK and SYGVNS. V lost 6 bases and J lost 2, with 5 bases in between. The CDR3 sequence is 11 residues long. The CDR3 protein is CASRQAYEQYF. DNA for the CDR3: TGTGCCAGCAGGCAAGCCTACGAGCAGTACTTC.

This rearrangement joins TRBV20-1 to TRBJ2-4; no definite D call. The CDR3 has 11 amino acids. Germline V gene data show CDR1 as DFQATT and CDR2 as SNEGSKA (reference sequence). Trimming pared 3 bases from V and 6 bases from J, leaving 6 bases between. This CDR3 reads CSASGVNIQYF. CDR3 in DNA: TGCAGTGCTAGTGGGGTAAACATTCAGTACTTC.

The table lists this clonotype with a few counts. V is TRBV30 and J is TRBJ2-1; D remains ambiguous. V was trimmed by 2 bases and J by 2 bases, leaving 7 bases between them. CDR1 is GTSNPN and CDR2 is SVGIG in the germline V gene (reference sequence). This CDR3 has 13 residues. The CDR3 region has the DNA TGTGCCTGGAGTTTCACCCCCTACAATGAGCAGTTCTTC. Its translation: CAWSFTPYNEQFF.

The DNA of the CDR3 is TGTGCCAGCAGCCGCGGGAGGATTTATGGCTACACCTTC. It is translated as CASSRGRIYGYTF. The chain joins TRBV12-3 or TRBV12-4 to TRBJ1-2; no reliable D call. V was clipped by 6 bases and J by 5 bases, with 13 bases between them. There are 13 residues in the CDR3.

V usage is TRBV20-1 and J usage is TRBJ1-1; D uncertain. Trimming shortened V by 3 bases and J by 1 base, and 12 bases separated the two germline ends. Germline CDR1 is DFQATT and CDR2 is SNEGSKA (reference sequence). CDR3 size: 14 residues. The CDR3 nucleotides read TGCAGTGCTAGTCGGACGGTCCCGAACACTGAAGCTTTCTTT. It yields the protein CSASRTVPNTEAFF.

This clonotype came up a few times. J is TRBJ2-7 and V is TRBV7-8; a possible D gene is TRBD1 (6 bases). The germline V gene has CDR1 SGHVS and CDR2 FQNEAQ. The ends were cut back, 4 bases at V and 2 bases at J, with 15 bases in the middle. The CDR3 is 15 residues long. CDR3 protein: CASSSGTGSPYEQYF. CDR3 coding DNA: TGTGCCAGCAGCTCCGGAACAGGGAGTCCCTACGAGCAGTACTTC.

V usage is TRBV7-2 and J usage is TRBJ2-3; 10 bases fit TRBD2. Germline V gene lookup returns CDR1 SGHTA and CDR2 FQGNSA. This CDR3 is built from 16 residues. After removal of 5 bases from V and 4 bases from J, the junction contained 9 bases not matched to a gene. The DNA of the CDR3 is TGTGCCAGCAGCCCAGCACTAGCGGGAAGCGCAGATACGCAGTATTTT. It translates to CASSPALAGSADTQYF.

The chain couples TRBV7-9 to TRBJ2-1, with 11 bases lining up with TRBD2. Germline V gene sequence: CDR1 SEHNR, CDR2 FQNEAQ (reference sequence). Trimming cost V 5 bases and J 7 bases; bases outside gene matches: 7. The CDR3 sequence is 15 residues long. Written as DNA, the CDR3 is TGTGCCAGCAGCCGTAGCGGGGGGGCCCCGAATGAGCAGTTCTTC. This encodes CASSRSGGAPNEQFF. The whole variable domain, remainder taken from reference TRBV7-9 and TRBJ2-1, is DTGVSQNPRHKITKRGQNVTFRCDPISEHNRLYWYRQTLGQGPEFLTYFQNEAQLEKSRLLSDRFSAERPKGSFSTLEIQRTEQGDSAMYLCASSRSGGAPNEQFFGPGTRLTVL.

This clonotype turned up a few times. The V and J genes are TRBV11-2 and TRBJ2-5; D not certain. Germline CDR1 reads SGHAT; CDR2 reads FQNNGV. The CDR3 covers 13 residues. The germline V and J ends were trimmed by 0 bases and 4 bases, with 6 bases remaining between them. CDR3 DNA sequence: TGTGCCAGCAGCTTAGATAAAATAGAGACCCAGTACTTC. It translates to CASSLDKIETQYF.

V usage is TRBV20-1 and J usage is TRBJ1-4, with a weak D call TRBD1 (6 bases). This CDR3 is 14 amino acids long. V was cut by 3 bases and J by 10 bases, with 18 bases left in between. Germline CDR1 reads DFQATT; CDR2 reads SNEGSKA (reference sequence). The DNA of the CDR3 is TGCAGTGCTAGTAACGGGGGGCTGGGCGTAAAACTGTTTTTT. It translates to CSASNGGLGVKLFF.